This entry lists 32 T cell receptor beta chains sequenced from one sample in a study of cytomegalovirus exposure and HLA in healthy donors. Both 60 Vbeta primers and 13 Jbeta primers went into the PCR. Using immunoSEQ multiplex PCR, the repertoire was profiled, and TCRdb retains in-frame clones only, with some absent. The data hold more than 110,000 clones, with 80% observed a single time. Sequencing was done on a sample of PBMCs. The receptor set was obtained from a man aged 25 to 40 in good health and CMV-seronegative.

V is TRBV4-1 and J is TRBJ2-5; D not certain. The J call may be in error: the DNA end matches TRBJ2-7 better. CDR1 and CDR2 (germline): MGHRA, YSYEKL. CDR3 length: 16 amino acids. The CDR3 is CASSRMYSIGAYEQYF. The CDR3 DNA reads TGCGCCAGCAGCCGCATGTACAGCATTGGGGCCTACGAGCAGTACTTC.

The rearrangement links TRBV28 to TRBJ2-3; 9 positions agree with TRBD1. Looked up from germline, CDR1 is MDHEN and CDR2 is SYDVKM. The CDR3 has 17 residues. V shed 9 bases and J 0 bases; nucleotides not matched to a gene: 13. The CDR3 DNA follows: TGTGCCAGTAACAGGGGGCAAAGAGTAACTAGCACAGATACGCAGTATTTT. It translates to CASNRGQRVTSTDTQYF.

The rearrangement uses TRBV7-9 and TRBJ1-1; D perhaps matches TRBD1 (6 bases). V was clipped by 5 bases and J by 2 bases, with 12 bases between them. The CDR3 covers 14 residues. Looked up from germline, CDR1 is SEHNR and CDR2 is FQNEAQ (reference sequence). CDR3 residues: CASSPAGVNTEAFF. The CDR3 coding sequence is TGTGCCAGCAGCCCCGCAGGGGTAAACACTGAAGCTTTCTTT. Using reference TRBV7-9 and TRBJ1-1 for the parts outside the CDR3, the full variable domain is DTGVSQNPRHKITKRGQNVTFRCDPISEHNRLYWYRQTLGQGPEFLTYFQNEAQLEKSRLLSDRFSAERPKGSFSTLEIQRTEQGDSAMYLCASSPAGVNTEAFFGQGTRLTVV.

The chain is built from TRBV19 and TRBJ2-3; 8 nucleotides align to TRBD2. J gave up 12 bases and V 5 bases, and 4 bases lay outside the gene matches. Germline lookup yields CDR1 LNHDA and CDR2 SQIVND (reference sequence). CDR3 size: 11 residues. The CDR3 DNA follows: TGTGCCAGTAGTGCAGGACTAGCCCAGTATTTT. As protein: CASSAGLAQYF.

The chain joins TRBV28 to TRBJ2-7; D not resolved. CDR3 length: 12 amino acids. Germline V gene lookup returns CDR1 MDHEN and CDR2 SYDVKM. V lost 6 bases, J lost 2 bases, and 8 bases lay in between. In DNA, the CDR3 is TGTGCCAGCAGCCAGGATGCCTACGAGCAGTACTTC. Its protein is CASSQDAYEQYF.

The genes are TRBV5-6 and TRBJ1-5, with D perhaps matching TRBD1 (5 bases). Trimming removed 0 bases from V and 5 bases from J, with 15 bases in between. Per germline, CDR1 SGHDT and CDR2 YYEEEE. CDR3 length: 16 residues. The CDR3 region has the DNA TGTGCCAGCAGCTTGGGTAGGGAATGGGGGGATCAGCCCCAGCATTTT. Translation gives CASSLGREWGDQPQHF.

The chain couples TRBV27 to TRBJ1-2; possible D gene TRBD1, 6 bases. Looked up from germline, CDR1 is MNHEY and CDR2 is SMNVEV (reference sequence). This CDR3 contains 12 residues. The V end lost 4 bases, the J end lost 6 bases, and 9 bases lay between the germline ends. The CDR3 protein is CASSSHRDGYTF. DNA of the CDR3: TGTGCCAGCAGTTCACACAGGGATGGCTACACCTTC.

The chain has TRBV7-2 and TRBJ1-2; D remains ambiguous. V lost 1 base and J 4 bases, leaving 13 bases between the germline ends. The CDR3 sequence is 15 residues long. The germline V gene has CDR1 SGHTA and CDR2 FQGNSA. The DNA for the CDR3 is TGTGCCAGCAGCTTAGATGGAGGCAGAGGCTATGGCTACACCTTC. It is translated as CASSLDGGRGYGYTF.

J is TRBJ2-7 and V is TRBV29-1, with a possible D match to TRBD2 (6 bases). This CDR3 has 13 residues. V lost 7 bases, J lost 7 bases, and 20 bases lay in between. Per germline, CDR1 SQVTM and CDR2 ANQGSEA. The CDR3 bases are TGCAGCGCGGAGACAGATTGGGGAGGAGAGCAGTACTTC. This codes for CSAETDWGGEQYF.

This clone was counted only a few times. This chain uses TRBV5-1 with TRBJ2-7; 9 nucleotides match TRBD1. CDR3 length: 16 amino acids. In germline, CDR1 is SGHRS, CDR2 YFSETQ. The V segment lost 4 bases and the J segment 5 bases; nucleotides outside the gene matches: 13. The CDR3 nucleotides read TGCGCCAGCAGCCGGATCGGACAGGGGATAGGTCACGAGCAGTACTTC. The encoded protein is CASSRIGQGIGHEQYF. Full variable domain (remainder filled in from reference TRBV5-1 and TRBJ2-7): KAGVTQTPRYLIKTRGQQVTLSCSPISGHRSVSWYQQTPGQGLQFLFEYFSETQRNKGNFPGRFSGRQFSNSRSEMNVSTLELGDSALYLCASSRIGQGIGHEQYFGPGTRLTVT.

The gene calls are TRBV4-2 and TRBJ2-3; 11 positions agree with TRBD2. The germline gives CDR1 LGHNA, CDR2 YNFKEQ. The CDR3 is 17 residues long. Losses at the gene ends were 1 base for V and 0 bases for J; bases not matched to a gene: 3. This CDR3 is CASSQGGLAASTDTQYF. The CDR3 DNA is TGTGCCAGCAGCCAAGGGGGACTAGCGGCTAGCACAGATACGCAGTATTTT.

This sequence joins TRBV6-5 and TRBJ2-7; the match to TRBD1 covers 12 bases. The CDR3 has 14 residues. With V trimmed by 6 bases and J by 2 bases, 2 bases remained unmatched. The germline V gene has CDR1 MNHEY and CDR2 SVGAGI. CDR3 sequence: CASRGQGATYEQYF. In nucleotides, the CDR3 is TGTGCCAGCAGGGGACAGGGGGCTACCTACGAGCAGTACTTC.

The chain recombines TRBV19 with TRBJ2-5, with 8 positions matching TRBD1. This CDR3 contains 16 residues. The trim removed 4 bases at V and 0 bases at J, leaving 7 bases unmatched. Germline V gene sequence: CDR1 LNHDA, CDR2 SQIVND (reference sequence). The CDR3 here is CASSKGDRTYQETQYF. The CDR3 nucleotides read TGTGCCAGTAGTAAGGGGGACAGGACGTACCAAGAGACCCAGTACTTC.

The chain couples TRBV2 to TRBJ1-5; D gene unclear. V was trimmed by 5 bases and J by 0 bases, leaving 11 bases between them. The CDR3 is 15 amino acids. Germline loops: CDR1 SNHLY, CDR2 FYNNEI. CDR3 region: CASSLRDNSNQPQHF. The CDR3 DNA follows: TGTGCCAGCAGTCTCCGGGATAATAGCAATCAGCCCCAGCATTTT.

The gene calls are TRBV4-2 and TRBJ2-7, with D hard to call. The CDR3 totals 12 residues. Germline lookup yields CDR1 LGHNA and CDR2 YNFKEQ. DNA for the CDR3: TGTGCTGCCGGCGGAAACTCCTACGAGCAGTACTTC. Translation: CAAGGNSYEQYF.

The rearrangement links TRBV4-1 to TRBJ2-7, with TRBD2 identical over 7 bases. V shed 0 bases, J shed 2 bases, and the junction held 16 bases outside the gene matches. This CDR3 is 19 amino acids long. Germline values: CDR1 MGHRA, CDR2 YSYEKL. CDR3 in amino acids: CASSQEGIGGGRGPYEQYF. In DNA, the CDR3 is TGCGCCAGCAGCCAAGAAGGGATTGGCGGCGGGAGAGGACCCTACGAGCAGTACTTC.

This chain uses TRBV18 with TRBJ1-2; D remains ambiguous. Germline values: CDR1 KGHSH, CDR2 LQKENI. CDR3 length: 13 amino acids. Trimming left V 3 bases short and J 5 bases short, with 10 bases between. The CDR3 protein is CASSPADKYGYTF. The CDR3, as DNA: TGTGCCAGCTCACCCGCTGACAAGTATGGCTACACCTTC.

J is TRBJ2-2 and V is TRBV14; 9 bases fit TRBD2. V lost 1 base to trimming and J lost 5 bases; unmatched junction nucleotides: 11. Germline V gene sequence: CDR1 SGHDN, CDR2 FVKESK. CDR3 length equals 18 residues. CDR3 nucleotide sequence: TGTGCCAGCAGCCAAGTTGGGTCGAGCGGGAGGCGGACCGGGGAGCTGTTTTTT. Its translation: CASSQVGSSGRRTGELFF.

CDR3 nucleotides: TGTGCCAGCAGTTTTGGACAGGGGAACACTGAAGCTTTCTTT. Amino acid sequence: CASSFGQGNTEAFF. The rearrangement joins TRBV28 to TRBJ1-1, with 8 bases identical to TRBD1. With 3 bases clipped from V and 1 base from J, the junction kept 1 base outside the gene matches. CDR3 length: 14 amino acids. Germline loops: CDR1 MDHEN, CDR2 SYDVKM.

This chain connects TRBV2 to TRBJ2-1; TRBD2 matches at 11 bases. The germline V gene encodes CDR1 SNHLY and CDR2 FYNNEI. This CDR3 has 15 amino acids. Trimming at V came to 3 bases and at J to 5 bases, leaving 3 bases not matched to a gene. For the CDR3, the DNA is TGTGCCAGCAGTGATAGCGGGAGGGCAAACAATGAGCAGTTCTTC. Translation: CASSDSGRANNEQFF. Together with reference TRBV2 and TRBJ2-1, the CDR3 gives the full variable domain: EPEVTQTPSHQVTQMGQEVILRCVPISNHLYFYWYRQILGQKVEFLVSFYNNEISEKSEIFDDQFSVERPDGSNFTLKIRSTKLEDSAMYFCASSDSGRANNEQFFGPGTRLTVL.

The gene calls are TRBV4-2 and TRBJ2-1; no clear D. V gave up 2 bases and J gave up 9 bases, with 8 bases separating them. The germline V gene has CDR1 LGHNA and CDR2 YNFKEQ. There are 12 residues in the CDR3. The CDR3 DNA is TGTGCCAGCAGCCAAATAGATGGTGAGCAGTTCTTC. As protein: CASSQIDGEQFF.

V is TRBV27 and J is TRBJ2-3; D uncertain. Germline values: CDR1 MNHEY, CDR2 SMNVEV (reference sequence). This CDR3 has 13 residues. Trimming stripped 4 bases from V and 2 bases from J, with 7 bases between. The CDR3 nucleotides read TGTGCCAGCAGTTCAAGAGTCACAGATACGCAGTATTTT. As protein: CASSSRVTDTQYF.

The J gene is TRBJ2-7, the V gene TRBV6-5; D call uncertain. Looked up from germline, CDR1 is MNHEY and CDR2 is SVGAGI. This CDR3 is 14 amino acids long. Trimming pared 0 bases from V and 3 bases from J, leaving 9 bases between. The CDR3 DNA reads TGTGCCAGCAGTTACTCGGGCTCGATCTACGAGCAGTACTTC. This encodes CASSYSGSIYEQYF.

Here the CDR3 DNA reads TGCGCCAGCAGCTTGGAAGGGACAGGGCTGAATGAGCAGTTCTTC. This codes for CASSLEGTGLNEQFF. V gene TRBV5-1 combines with J gene TRBJ2-1, with 9 bases lining up with TRBD1. The CDR3 extends over 15 amino acids. Germline V lookup: CDR1 SGHRS, CDR2 YFSETQ. V lost 0 bases, J lost 7 bases, and 5 bases stayed unmatched.

This chain connects TRBV2 to TRBJ2-7, with TRBD2 identical over 10 bases. V lost 1 base to trimming and J lost 4 bases; unmatched junction nucleotides: 7. Germline V gene sequence: CDR1 SNHLY, CDR2 FYNNEI. There are 16 residues in the CDR3. CDR3 sequence reads: CASSEGGASGGYEQYF. CDR3 coding DNA: TGTGCCAGCAGTGAAGGGGGGGCTAGCGGGGGTTACGAGCAGTACTTC.

V is TRBV6-5 and J is TRBJ2-5; TRBD1 aligns across 8 bases. With 8 bases clipped from V and 4 bases from J, the junction kept 3 bases outside the gene matches. The CDR3 covers 12 residues. The germline CDR1 and CDR2 sequences are MNHEY and SVGAGI. CDR3 bases: TGTGCCAGCGCGGACAGGGTAGAGACCCAGTACTTC. Amino acids: CASADRVETQYF.

V is TRBV28 and J is TRBJ1-2; a weak D match, TRBD1 (5 bases). The CDR3 totals 14 residues. Between the trimmed V and J ends, which lost 6 bases and 4 bases, there was a span of 15 bases. In germline, CDR1 is MDHEN, CDR2 SYDVKM. CDR3 in DNA: TGTGCCAGCAGCTTGGGGCTCCAATCCTATGGCTACACCTTC. Translated, it gives CASSLGLQSYGYTF.

This sequence joins TRBV6-5 and TRBJ2-3; TRBD1 might be the D (6 bases). The ends were cut back, 6 bases at V and 0 bases at J, with 13 bases in the middle. Germline V gives CDR1 MNHEY, CDR2 SVGAGI. The CDR3 length is 15 residues. CDR3 in DNA: TGTGCCAGCAGCAAACAGGGATCTAGCACAGATACGCAGTATTTT. Its protein product is CASSKQGSSTDTQYF.

The V gene is TRBV7-2, the J gene TRBJ1-2; no clear D. Trimming took off 5 bases at V and 7 bases at J, with 14 bases between the two ends. The CDR3 contains 13 residues. Germline CDR1 is SGHTA and CDR2 is FQGNSA. The CDR3 spells CASSLRRVVGYTF. The CDR3, as DNA: TGTGCCAGCAGCCTCAGGAGGGTTGTTGGCTACACCTTC.

J is TRBJ2-7 and V is TRBV28; D is possibly TRBD2 (5 bases). The germline V gene encodes CDR1 MDHEN and CDR2 SYDVKM. There are 14 residues in the CDR3. The ends were cut back, 5 bases at V and 4 bases at J, with 15 bases in the middle. The CDR3 protein is CASSPRDSGYEQYF. The CDR3 DNA follows: TGTGCCAGCAGTCCCCGGGATTCCGGGTACGAGCAGTACTTC. Based on the CDR3 plus reference TRBV28 and TRBJ2-7, the full variable domain is DVKVTQSSRYLVKRTGEKVFLECVQDMDHENMFWYRQDPGLGLRLIYFSYDVKMKEKGDIPEGYSVSREKKERFSLILESASTNQTSMYLCASSPRDSGYEQYFGPGTRLTVT.

V gene TRBV4-1 combines with J gene TRBJ2-4, with 10 bases matching TRBD1. The CDR3 contains 17 residues. The J segment lost 3 bases and the V segment lost 0 bases, leaving 5 bases of the junction unmatched. Germline-derived CDR1 and CDR2 are MGHRA and YSYEKL. This CDR3 is CASSQDQWTGGKNIQYF. In DNA, the CDR3 is TGCGCCAGCAGCCAAGACCAATGGACAGGGGGCAAAAACATTCAGTACTTC.

About this clone itself: The same CDR3 is also encoded by other DNA sequences in this sample. The chain carries TRBV5-1 and TRBJ2-7, with 9 positions matching TRBD1. This CDR3 region has 15 residues. Germline CDR1 reads SGHRS; CDR2 reads YFSETQ. V shed 0 bases, J shed 0 bases, and the junction held 1 base outside the gene matches. In DNA, the CDR3 is TGCGCCAGCAGCTTGGGACAGGGGGGCTCCTACGAGCAGTACTTC. The encoded protein is CASSLGQGGSYEQYF.